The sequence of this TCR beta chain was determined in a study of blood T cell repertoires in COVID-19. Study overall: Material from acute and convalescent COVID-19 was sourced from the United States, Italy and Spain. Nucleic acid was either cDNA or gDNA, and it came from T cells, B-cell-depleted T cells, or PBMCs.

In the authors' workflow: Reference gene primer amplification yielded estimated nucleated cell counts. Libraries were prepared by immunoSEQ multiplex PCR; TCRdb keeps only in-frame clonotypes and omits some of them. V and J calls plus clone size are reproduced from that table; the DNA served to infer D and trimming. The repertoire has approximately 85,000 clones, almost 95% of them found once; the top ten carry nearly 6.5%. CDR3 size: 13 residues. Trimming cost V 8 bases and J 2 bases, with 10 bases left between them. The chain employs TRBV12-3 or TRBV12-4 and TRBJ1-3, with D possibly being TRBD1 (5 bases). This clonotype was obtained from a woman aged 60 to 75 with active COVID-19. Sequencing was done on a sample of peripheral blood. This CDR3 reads CASGTGTGNTIYF. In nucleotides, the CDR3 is TGTGCCAGCGGGACTGGTACTGGAAACACCATATATTTT.